One sample yielded the 27 T cell receptor beta chains listed below, sequenced in a study of T-cell reconstitution after alpha-beta-depleted transplantation in children. Unique molecular identifiers were used in preparing the TCRbeta library. TCRdb reanalysed the PCR reads using MiXCR and keeps one entry per CDR3 protein. The table records 300,000 to 400,000 distinct CDR3 sequences, approximately 20% of them present only once. The sequences come from PBMCs, mostly from graft donor cells, collected 180 days after TCRalphabeta/CD19-depleted stem cell transplant. The origin of the receptors is a male patient aged 5 to 17 who had a stem cell transplant for acute lymphoblastic leukemia, so the T cells may come from the graft donor.

V usage is TRBV2 and J usage is TRBJ2-1; D is ambiguous. The CDR3 is 10 amino acids. Germline values: CDR1 SNHLY, CDR2 FYNNEI. V dropped 8 bases and J dropped 8 bases, with 7 bases sitting between them. The CDR3: CASQVYEQFF. CDR3 DNA: TGTGCCAGCCAAGTTTATGAGCAGTTCTTC.

The rearrangement links TRBV14 to TRBJ2-7; D gene uncertain. CDR3 size: 16 residues. Germline loops: CDR1 SGHDN, CDR2 FVKESK. V gave up 0 bases and J gave up 2 bases, with 14 bases separating them. CDR3 DNA: TGTGCCAGCAGCCAAGAACCACAATTGGCGGCCTACGAGCAGTACTTC. This encodes CASSQEPQLAAYEQYF.

V gene TRBV20-1 combines with J gene TRBJ2-1; D possibly corresponds to TRBD2 (7 bases). The CDR3 has 15 residues. Germline assignment: CDR1 DFQATT and CDR2 SNEGSKA (reference sequence). V gave up 3 bases and J gave up 3 bases, with 15 bases separating them. CDR3 sequence reads: CSASGGAGYYNEQFF. The CDR3 coding sequence is TGCAGTGCTAGTGGGGGGGCAGGCTACTACAATGAGCAGTTCTTC.

This clonotype was seen only a few times. The V gene is TRBV5-1, the J gene TRBJ2-2, with no clear D. The CDR3 consists of 13 residues. Trimming cost V 4 bases and J 7 bases, with 11 bases left between them. Germline-derived CDR1 and CDR2 are SGHRS and YFSETQ. CDR3 sequence (DNA): TGCGCCAGCAGCGTAGGGCCGAACGGGGAGCTGTTTTTT. It specifies CASSVGPNGELFF.

This clonotype has just a few counts. This chain uses TRBV20-1 with TRBJ2-5, with 13 bases aligning to TRBD2. The ends lost 4 bases at V and 5 bases at J; junction bases unmatched: 7. The CDR3 consists of 15 residues. Germline-derived CDR1 and CDR2 are DFQATT and SNEGSKA (reference sequence). CDR3 region: CSATGTSGERETQYF. CDR3 nucleotides: TGCAGTGCTACCGGGACTAGCGGGGAGAGGGAGACCCAGTACTTC.

In the case of this clonotype: At one of its ends the junction is not consistent with the germline gene, which may arise from a read error. J is TRBJ1-5 and V is TRBV6-2 or TRBV6-3, with TRBD1 as a possible D gene (6 bases). Germline V gene sequence: CDR1 MNHEY, CDR2 SVGEGT. This CDR3 is 17 amino acids long. This CDR3 reads CASSFPKTGWGNQPPHF. CDR3 DNA sequence: TGTGCCAGCAGTTTTCCGAAGACAGGATGGGGCAATCAGCCCCCGCATTTT.

This clonotype was recorded a few times. The chain recombines TRBV7-2 with TRBJ2-1, with 10 bases fitting TRBD2. The CDR3 extends over 15 amino acids. The germline V gene has CDR1 SGHTA and CDR2 FQGNSA. V dropped 1 base and J dropped 8; count of bases not matched to a gene: 5. The CDR3 DNA reads TGTGCCAGCAGCTTAGAAGGTAGCGGGAGGTATGAGCAGTTCTTC. It yields the protein CASSLEGSGRYEQFF.

In this sample, this clonotype turned up a few times. The chain is built from TRBV5-1 and TRBJ2-2; D gene unclear. The V end was cut by 4 bases, the J end by 1 base, with 8 bases between. Germline CDR1 reads SGHRS; CDR2 reads YFSETQ. This CDR3 is built from 14 residues. DNA for the CDR3: TGCGCCAGCAGCCGGACGGTGAACACCGGGGAGCTGTTTTTT. This translates into CASSRTVNTGELFF.

The rearrangement links TRBV5-1 to TRBJ2-3; the D is unclear. Trimming took off 3 bases at V and 1 base at J, with 15 bases between the two ends. This CDR3 comprises 16 residues. Germline CDR1 SGHRS, CDR2 YFSETQ. The CDR3 reads CASSSSTGSRTDTQYF. CDR3 coding DNA: TGCGCCAGCAGCTCTTCAACCGGGTCCCGCACAGATACGCAGTATTTT.

This clonotype was seen only a few times. The chain couples TRBV9 to TRBJ2-1; D uncertain. This CDR3 has 13 residues. Germline values: CDR1 SGDLS, CDR2 YYNGEE. Trimming pared 0 bases from V and 5 bases from J, leaving 6 bases between. The CDR3 region has the DNA TGTGCCAGCAGCGTAGAAAGGGACAATGAGCAGTTCTTC. It translates to CASSVERDNEQFF.

The sample holds a few counts of this clonotype. This sequence joins TRBV7-9 and TRBJ2-5; 7 nucleotides match TRBD2. Trimming at V came to 5 bases and at J to 5 bases, leaving 8 bases not matched to a gene. From germline, CDR1 is SEHNR and CDR2 FQNEAQ (reference sequence). The CDR3 runs to 14 residues. The CDR3 coding sequence is TGTGCCAGCAGCCGAATAAGCGGGATCGAGACCCAGTACTTC. This sequence encodes CASSRISGIETQYF.

This clonotype was detected a few times. The V and J genes are TRBV7-8 and TRBJ2-3; perhaps TRBD1 as D (5 bases). There are 14 residues in the CDR3. V was pared by 6 bases and J by 1 base, with 11 bases between. The germline V gene has CDR1 SGHVS and CDR2 FQNEAQ. CDR3: CASRHDSRTDTQYF. CDR3 coding DNA: TGTGCCAGCAGACACGACAGTCGCACAGATACGCAGTATTTT.

This clonotype has only a few counts. The J gene is TRBJ1-4, the V gene TRBV5-1, with 7 bases fitting TRBD1. Germline V gives CDR1 SGHRS, CDR2 YFSETQ. J was trimmed by 7 bases and V by 2 bases; bases with no gene match: 11. The CDR3 has 16 residues. The CDR3 DNA sequence: TGCGCCAGCAGCTTCGGAGGATCTAGGGGGCGTGAAAAACTGTTTTTT. Translation gives CASSFGGSRGREKLFF.

This chain links TRBV20-1 with TRBJ1-5; no firm D call. The length of the CDR3 is 16 residues. Germline V gene sequence: CDR1 DFQATT, CDR2 SNEGSKA (reference sequence). The V end lost 0 bases, the J end lost 2 bases, and 14 bases lay between the germline ends. CDR3 sequence (DNA): TGCAGTGCTAGAGATGAAACGGTGGTGGGCAATCAGCCCCAGCATTTT. Encoded protein: CSARDETVVGNQPQHF.

The V gene is TRBV5-1, the J gene TRBJ2-5; perhaps D is TRBD1 or TRBD2 (6 bases each). Looked up from germline, CDR1 is SGHRS and CDR2 is YFSETQ. The germline V and J ends were trimmed by 0 bases and 4 bases, with 13 bases remaining between them. The CDR3 covers 15 residues. CDR3 protein: CASSLEGGLGETQYF. The CDR3 DNA sequence: TGCGCCAGCAGCTTGGAGGGGGGTTTGGGAGAGACCCAGTACTTC.

The J gene is TRBJ2-7, the V gene TRBV11-2, with 8 bases matching TRBD2. The length of the CDR3 is 16 residues. CDR1 SGHAT and CDR2 FQNNGV come from the germline V gene. V lost 5 bases to trimming and J lost 0 bases; unmatched junction nucleotides: 9. CDR3 in DNA: TGTGCCAGCAGCCCGACGACTAGCGCAATCTCCTACGAGCAGTACTTC. The encoded protein is CASSPTTSAISYEQYF.

V gene TRBV5-1 combines with J gene TRBJ2-1; 9 bases fit TRBD2. This CDR3 has 15 amino acids. CDR1 is SGHRS, CDR2 YFSETQ, per germline. Trimming took 3 bases from V and 5 from J; bases not matched to a gene: 6. The CDR3 DNA sequence: TGCGCCAGCAGCTGGGGGCCTAGCGGGAACAATGAGCAGTTCTTC. The encoded protein is CASSWGPSGNNEQFF.

The rearrangement joins TRBV20-1 to TRBJ2-5; D call uncertain. This CDR3 contains 14 residues. V lost 2 bases to trimming and J lost 1 base, with 11 bases between them. Germline V CDR1 and CDR2: DFQATT, SNEGSKA (reference sequence). The CDR3, as DNA: TGCAGTGCTAGATCGGAACGGGTCCAAGAGACCCAGTACTTC. Translated: CSARSERVQETQYF.

This clonotype has more than one count but fewer than ten. This chain links TRBV10-3 with TRBJ2-7, with D possibly TRBD1 on 6 matching bases. The CDR3 sequence is 13 residues long. Germline V gene sequence: CDR1 ENHRY, CDR2 SYGVKD. The V end lost 10 bases, the J end lost 2 bases, and 15 bases lay between the germline ends. The CDR3 DNA reads as TGTGCCACAGCGCAACAGGGTACCTACGAGCAGTACTTC. Amino acid sequence: CATAQQGTYEQYF.

This chain links TRBV19 with TRBJ2-4; TRBD1 is a possible D gene (6 bases). This CDR3 region has 15 residues. The germline gives CDR1 LNHDA, CDR2 SQIVND (reference sequence). V gave up 4 bases and J gave up 0 bases, with 10 bases separating them. CDR3 in amino acids: CASSTQGTAKNIQYF. The CDR3 nucleotides are TGTGCCAGTAGTACTCAGGGGACAGCCAAAAACATTCAGTACTTC.

This clonotype was seen only a few times. This sequence joins TRBV10-3 and TRBJ2-5; TRBD1 matches 9 bases. The germline V gene has CDR1 ENHRY and CDR2 SYGVKD. V shed 2 bases and J 6 bases; nucleotides not matched to a gene: 4. The CDR3 runs 14 residues. In DNA, the CDR3 is TGTGCCATCAGTGAGACAGGACAGGGGAAGACCCAGTACTTC. Translated: CAISETGQGKTQYF.

The chain has TRBV10-3 and TRBJ1-5, with D perhaps matching TRBD1 (5 bases). Trimming took 6 bases from V and 12 from J, leaving 18 bases between them. The CDR3 spans 13 residues. Germline V gene lookup returns CDR1 ENHRY and CDR2 SYGVKD. CDR3 in amino acids: CAISPDSGNDQHF. The CDR3 region has the DNA TGTGCCATCAGCCCCGACAGTGGGAATGACCAGCATTTT.

This clonotype showed up just a few times. This rearrangement joins TRBV4-2 to TRBJ2-1, with D perhaps matching TRBD2 (6 bases). Trimming cost V 4 bases and J 3 bases, with 25 bases left between them. The V gene's germline CDR1 is LGHNA and CDR2 YNFKEQ. The CDR3 runs to 19 residues. This chain's CDR3 is CASSPTAGTGLVYYNEQFF. The CDR3 DNA follows: TGTGCCAGCAGCCCCACTGCGGGGACGGGGCTAGTGTACTACAATGAGCAGTTCTTC.

This clonotype was seen only a few times. V usage is TRBV20-1 and J usage is TRBJ1-2; the D gene is possibly TRBD1 (5 bases). The CDR3 extends over 11 amino acids. Trimming removed 6 bases at V and 6 bases at J, with 11 bases between. From germline, CDR1 is DFQATT and CDR2 SNEGSKA (reference sequence). CDR3 DNA sequence: TGCAGTGCCAGCAGGGTGAATGGCTACACCTTC. As protein: CSASRVNGYTF.

This clonotype came up a few times. The junction departs from the called germline gene at one end, perhaps through a read error. This chain connects TRBV11-2 to TRBJ1-4, with 10 bases aligning to TRBD1. The CDR3 loop spans 16 amino acids. Germline-derived CDR1 and CDR2 are SGHAT and FQNNGV. The CDR3, as DNA: TGTGCCAGCAGCTTAGAGACCGGGACAGGGGTTAAAAGGATAATTTTT. Translation: CASSLETGTGVKRIIF.

In this sample, this clonotype turned up many times. This chain joins TRBV12-3 or TRBV12-4 and TRBJ2-1; perhaps TRBD2 as D (6 bases). V was pared by 5 bases and J by 12 bases, with 14 bases between. This CDR3 is built from 12 residues. For the CDR3, the DNA is TGTGCCAGCAGTCCCAGCGGGCTTGGGCAGTTCTTC. Protein product: CASSPSGLGQFF.

The V and J genes are TRBV6-5 and TRBJ1-1; D remains ambiguous. The V gene's germline CDR1 is MNHEY and CDR2 SVGAGI. Trimming took off 2 bases at V and 2 bases at J, with 12 bases between the two ends. The CDR3 runs to 15 residues. CDR3 in DNA: TGTGCCAGCAGTTACGGTCGGGCCCTAAACACTGAAGCTTTCTTT. Residues: CASSYGRALNTEAFF.